This T cell receptor beta chain was found in a study of radiation and T cells in renal cell carcinoma. Study-wide points: Top tumor clonotypes rose in blood 2 weeks post-radiation, then contracted. No pretreatment tumor biopsies were available for baseline clonotypes.

To note about this clone: Its antigen remains unidentified.

Time point here: baseline pretreatment blood. Treatment meaning: 15 Gy SBRT to primary tumor, nephrectomy 4 weeks later. The CDR3 has 13 amino acids. V dropped 7 bases and J dropped 8 bases, with 14 bases sitting between them. Germline V lookup: CDR1 MNHNS, CDR2 SASEGT. Assay: immunoSEQ multiplex PCR; the TCRdb copy retains only in-frame clones and omits some. Counted here are 95,000 to 150,000 clones, around 83% occurring once; the ten biggest clones make up around 3%. This specimen consisted of blood, obtained from a patient whose treatment included radiotherapy and nephrectomy. This TCR came from a woman aged 55-69 years with renal cell carcinoma. The V call is TRBV6-1, the J call TRBJ1-4; D is unresolved. This CDR3 is CASTRSVREKLFF. CDR3 bases: TGTGCCAGCACTCGGAGTGTCCGGGAAAAACTGTTTTTT.